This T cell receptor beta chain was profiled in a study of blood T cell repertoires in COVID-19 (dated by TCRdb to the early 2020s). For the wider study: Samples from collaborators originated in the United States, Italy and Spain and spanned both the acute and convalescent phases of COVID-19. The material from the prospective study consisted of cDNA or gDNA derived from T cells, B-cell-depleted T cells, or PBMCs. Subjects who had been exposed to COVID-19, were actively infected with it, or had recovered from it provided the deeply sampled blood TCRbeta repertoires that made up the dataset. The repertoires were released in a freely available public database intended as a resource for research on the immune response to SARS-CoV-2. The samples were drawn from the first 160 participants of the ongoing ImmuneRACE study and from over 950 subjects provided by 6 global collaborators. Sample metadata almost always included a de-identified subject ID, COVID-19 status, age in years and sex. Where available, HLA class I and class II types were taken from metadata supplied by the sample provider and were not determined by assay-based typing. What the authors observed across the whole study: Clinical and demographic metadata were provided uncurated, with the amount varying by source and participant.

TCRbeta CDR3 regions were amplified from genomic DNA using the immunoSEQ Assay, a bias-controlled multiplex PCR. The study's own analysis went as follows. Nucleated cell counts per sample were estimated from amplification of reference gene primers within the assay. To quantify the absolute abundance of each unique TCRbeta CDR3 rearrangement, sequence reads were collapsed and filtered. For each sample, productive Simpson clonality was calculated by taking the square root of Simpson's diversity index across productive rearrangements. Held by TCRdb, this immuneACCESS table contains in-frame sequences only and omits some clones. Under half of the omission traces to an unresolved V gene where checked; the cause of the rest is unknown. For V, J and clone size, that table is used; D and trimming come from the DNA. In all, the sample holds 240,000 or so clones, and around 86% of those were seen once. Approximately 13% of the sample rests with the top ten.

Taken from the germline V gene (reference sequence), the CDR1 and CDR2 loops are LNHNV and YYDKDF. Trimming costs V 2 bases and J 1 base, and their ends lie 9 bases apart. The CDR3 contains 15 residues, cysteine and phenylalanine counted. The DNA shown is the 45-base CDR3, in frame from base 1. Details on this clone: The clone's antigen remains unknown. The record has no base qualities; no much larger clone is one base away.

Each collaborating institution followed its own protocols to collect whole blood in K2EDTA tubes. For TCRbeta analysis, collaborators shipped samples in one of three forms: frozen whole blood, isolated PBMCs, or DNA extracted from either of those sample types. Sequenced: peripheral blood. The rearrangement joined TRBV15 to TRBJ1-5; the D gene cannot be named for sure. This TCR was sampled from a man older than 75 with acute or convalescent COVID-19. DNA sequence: TGTGCCACCAGCAGACCCGACTTGAGCAATCAGCCCCAGCATTTT. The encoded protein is CATSRPDLSNQPQHF.